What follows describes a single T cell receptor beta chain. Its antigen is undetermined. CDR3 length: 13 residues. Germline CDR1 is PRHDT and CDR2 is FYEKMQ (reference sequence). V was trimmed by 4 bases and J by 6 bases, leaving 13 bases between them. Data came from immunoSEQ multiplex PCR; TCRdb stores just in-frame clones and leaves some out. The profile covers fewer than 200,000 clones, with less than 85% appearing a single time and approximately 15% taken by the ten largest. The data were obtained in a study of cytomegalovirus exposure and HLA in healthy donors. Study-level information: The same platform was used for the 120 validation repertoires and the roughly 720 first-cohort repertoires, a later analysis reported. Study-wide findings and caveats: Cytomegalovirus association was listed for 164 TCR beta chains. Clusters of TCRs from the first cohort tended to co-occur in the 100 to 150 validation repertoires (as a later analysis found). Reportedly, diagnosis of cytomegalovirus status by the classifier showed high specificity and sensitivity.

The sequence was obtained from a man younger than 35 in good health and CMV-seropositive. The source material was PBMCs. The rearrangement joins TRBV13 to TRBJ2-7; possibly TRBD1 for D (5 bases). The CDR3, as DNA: TGTGCCAGCAGCTCCCAGGGAACCACCGAGCAGTACTTC. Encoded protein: CASSSQGTTEQYF.